The 5 T cell receptor beta chains listed next were all sequenced from one sample in a study of blood T cell repertoires in COVID-19. The repertoire was sequenced with immunoSEQ multiplex PCR; TCRdb's copy has only in-frame clones and lacks some. The sample has some 200,000 clones, around 86% seen once. The material sequenced was PBMCs or T cells enriched from blood (not recorded which). These receptors originate from a woman aged 35 to 49 with acute COVID-19.

This clone was counted only a few times. V is TRBV9 and J is TRBJ1-1; D not resolved. The CDR3 runs to 14 residues. V lost 0 bases and J 2 bases, leaving 8 bases between the germline ends. The V gene's germline CDR1 is SGDLS and CDR2 YYNGEE. CDR3 DNA sequence: TGTGCCAGCAGCGTAGGAGGGATCAACACTGAAGCTTTCTTT. As protein: CASSVGGINTEAFF.

This clone was observed a single time. V usage is TRBV6-2 or TRBV6-3 and J usage is TRBJ1-1; a weak D match, TRBD1 (6 bases). This CDR3 has 15 residues. The V gene lost 4 bases and the J gene lost 2 bases, with 14 bases spanning the gap. Germline V gene lookup returns CDR1 MNHEY and CDR2 SVGEGT. The CDR3 DNA sequence: TGTGCCAGCAGTTCCTTAACAGGGCTAAACACTGAAGCTTTCTTT. This codes for CASSSLTGLNTEAFF.

The chain recombines TRBV5-1 with TRBJ2-3; TRBD2 aligns across 13 bases. This CDR3 comprises 20 residues. The germline V gene encodes CDR1 SGHRS and CDR2 YFSETQ. The junction had 14 bases not matched to a gene; V was cut back by 2 bases and J by 2 bases. The CDR3 bases are TGCGCCAGCAGCTTCCCGATGGGACTAGCGGGAACTCATTACACAGATACGCAGTATTTT. Translating it yields CASSFPMGLAGTHYTDTQYF.

The J gene is TRBJ1-1, the V gene TRBV29-1, with TRBD1 as a possible D gene (5 bases). Germline V lookup: CDR1 SQVTM, CDR2 ANQGSEA. Trimming took 7 bases from V and 1 from J, leaving 13 bases between them. The CDR3 runs 13 residues. This CDR3 reads CSAVRQTNTEAFF. The DNA for the CDR3 is TGCAGCGCCGTGCGACAGACGAACACTGAAGCTTTCTTT. The variable domain in full, completed from reference TRBV29-1 and TRBJ1-1, reads SAVISQKPSRDICQRGTSLTIQCQVDSQVTMMFWYRQQPGQSLTLIATANQGSEATYESGFVIDKFPISRPNLTFSTLTVSNMSPEDSSIYLCSAVRQTNTEAFFGQGTRLTVV.

V and J are TRBV11-2 and TRBJ2-7; TRBD1 aligns across 7 bases. The V gene end was trimmed by 5 bases and the J gene end by 3 bases; junction bases not matched to a gene: 7. The CDR3 runs 14 residues. Germline V lookup: CDR1 SGHAT, CDR2 FQNNGV. The CDR3 DNA is TGTGCCAGCAGCAGGACGGGACAGCTCTACGAGCAGTACTTC. As protein: CASSRTGQLYEQYF.